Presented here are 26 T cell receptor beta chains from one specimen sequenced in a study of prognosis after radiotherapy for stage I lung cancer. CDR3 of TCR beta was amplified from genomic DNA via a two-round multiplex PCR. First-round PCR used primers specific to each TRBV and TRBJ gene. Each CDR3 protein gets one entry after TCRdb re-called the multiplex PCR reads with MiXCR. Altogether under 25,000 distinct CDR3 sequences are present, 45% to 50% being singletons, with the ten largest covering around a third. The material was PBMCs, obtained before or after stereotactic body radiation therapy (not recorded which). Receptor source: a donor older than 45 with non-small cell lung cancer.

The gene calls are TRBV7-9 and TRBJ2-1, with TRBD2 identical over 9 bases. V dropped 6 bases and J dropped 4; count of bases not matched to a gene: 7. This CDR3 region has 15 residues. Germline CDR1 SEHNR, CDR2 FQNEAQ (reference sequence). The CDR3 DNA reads TGTGCCAGCAGTTATAGCGGGGGCCAGTACAATGAGCAGTTCTTC. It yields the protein CASSYSGGQYNEQFF. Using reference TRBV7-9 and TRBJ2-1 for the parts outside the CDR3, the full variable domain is DTGVSQNPRHKITKRGQNVTFRCDPISEHNRLYWYRQTLGQGPEFLTYFQNEAQLEKSRLLSDRFSAERPKGSFSTLEIQRTEQGDSAMYLCASSYSGGQYNEQFFGPGTRLTVL.

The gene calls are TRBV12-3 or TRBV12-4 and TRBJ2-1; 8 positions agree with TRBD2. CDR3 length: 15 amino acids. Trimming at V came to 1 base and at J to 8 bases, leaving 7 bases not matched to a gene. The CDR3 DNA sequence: TGTGCCAGCAGTTTAGAGGGGACTAGGGTCGATGAGCAGTTCTTC. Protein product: CASSLEGTRVDEQFF.

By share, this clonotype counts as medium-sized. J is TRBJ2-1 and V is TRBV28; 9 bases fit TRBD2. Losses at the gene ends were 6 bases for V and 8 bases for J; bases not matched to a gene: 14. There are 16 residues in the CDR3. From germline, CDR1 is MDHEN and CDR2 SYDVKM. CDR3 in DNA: TGTGCCAGCAGCCCCCCCGGAGCGGGAGGAATGTATGAGCAGTTCTTC. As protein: CASSPPGAGGMYEQFF.

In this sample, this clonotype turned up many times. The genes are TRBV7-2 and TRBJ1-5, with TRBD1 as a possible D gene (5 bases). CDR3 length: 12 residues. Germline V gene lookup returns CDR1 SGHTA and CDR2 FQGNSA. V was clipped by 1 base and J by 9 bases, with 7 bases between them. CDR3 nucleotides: TGTGCCAGCAGCTTAGGGGGGAGGCCCCAGCATTTT. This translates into CASSLGGRPQHF. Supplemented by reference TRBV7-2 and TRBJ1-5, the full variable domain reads GAGVSQSPSNKVTEKGKDVELRCDPISGHTALYWYRQSLGQGLEFLIYFQGNSAPDKSGLPSDRFSAERTGGSVSTLTIQRTQQEDSAVYLCASSLGGRPQHFGDGTRLSIL.

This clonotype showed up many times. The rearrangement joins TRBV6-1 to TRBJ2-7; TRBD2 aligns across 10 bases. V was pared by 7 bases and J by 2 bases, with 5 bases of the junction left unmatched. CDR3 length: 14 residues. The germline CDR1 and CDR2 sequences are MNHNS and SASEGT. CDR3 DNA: TGTGCCAGCATCCAAACTAGCGGGACCTACGAGCAGTACTTC. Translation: CASIQTSGTYEQYF.

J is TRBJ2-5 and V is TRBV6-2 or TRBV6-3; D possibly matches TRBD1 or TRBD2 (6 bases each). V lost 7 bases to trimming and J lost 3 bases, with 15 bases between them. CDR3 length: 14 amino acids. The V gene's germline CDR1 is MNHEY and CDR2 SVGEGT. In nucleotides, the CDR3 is TGTGCCAGCATCCCAGGGGCGGGGAAAGAGACCCAGTACTTC. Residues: CASIPGAGKETQYF.

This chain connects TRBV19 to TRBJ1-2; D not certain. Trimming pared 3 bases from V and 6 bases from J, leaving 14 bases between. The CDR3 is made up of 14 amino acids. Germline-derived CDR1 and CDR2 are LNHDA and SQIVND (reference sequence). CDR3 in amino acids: CASSIPYREDGYTF. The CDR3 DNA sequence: TGTGCCAGTAGTATCCCCTATCGGGAGGATGGCTACACCTTC. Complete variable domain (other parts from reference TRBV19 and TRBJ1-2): DGGITQSPKYLFRKEGQNVTLSCEQNLNHDAMYWYRQDPGQGLRLIYYSQIVNDFQKGDIAEGYSVSREKKESFPLTVTSAQKNPTAFYLCASSIPYREDGYTFGSGTRLTVV.

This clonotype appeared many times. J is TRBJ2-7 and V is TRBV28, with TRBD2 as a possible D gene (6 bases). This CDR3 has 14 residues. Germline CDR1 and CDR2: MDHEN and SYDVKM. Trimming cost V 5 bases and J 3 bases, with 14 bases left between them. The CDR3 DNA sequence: TGTGCCAGCAGTCCCCGGGGGTCGGTCTACGAGCAGTACTTC. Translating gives CASSPRGSVYEQYF.

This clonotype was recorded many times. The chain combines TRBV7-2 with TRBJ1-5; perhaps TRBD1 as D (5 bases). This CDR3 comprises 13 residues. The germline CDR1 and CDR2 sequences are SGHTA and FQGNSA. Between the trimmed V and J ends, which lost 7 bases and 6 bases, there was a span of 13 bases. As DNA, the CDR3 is TGTGCCAGCACCCAGGGAGGTGGTCAGCCCCAGCATTTT. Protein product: CASTQGGGQPQHF.

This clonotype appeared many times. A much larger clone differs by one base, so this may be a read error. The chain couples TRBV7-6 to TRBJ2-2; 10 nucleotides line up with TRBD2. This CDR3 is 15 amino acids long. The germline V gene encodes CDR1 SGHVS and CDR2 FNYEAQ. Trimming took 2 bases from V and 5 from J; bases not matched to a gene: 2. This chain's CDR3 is CASSLLTSGTGELFF. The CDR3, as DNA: TGTGCCAGCAGCTTATTGACTAGCGGGACCGGGGAGCTGTTTTTT.

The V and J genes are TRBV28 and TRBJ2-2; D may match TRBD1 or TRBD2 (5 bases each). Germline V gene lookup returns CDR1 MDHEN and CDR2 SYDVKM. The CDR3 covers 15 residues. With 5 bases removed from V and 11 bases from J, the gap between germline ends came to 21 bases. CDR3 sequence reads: CASSPSYRTGGELFF. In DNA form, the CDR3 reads TGTGCCAGCAGTCCCTCGTACAGGACTGGAGGTGAGCTGTTTTTT.

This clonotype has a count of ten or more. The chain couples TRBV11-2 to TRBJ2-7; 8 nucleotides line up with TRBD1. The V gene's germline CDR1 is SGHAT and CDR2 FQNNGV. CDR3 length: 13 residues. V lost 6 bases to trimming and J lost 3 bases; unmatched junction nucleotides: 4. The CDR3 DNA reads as TGTGCCAGCAGATTGACAGGGGTCTACGAGCAGTACTTC. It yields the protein CASRLTGVYEQYF.

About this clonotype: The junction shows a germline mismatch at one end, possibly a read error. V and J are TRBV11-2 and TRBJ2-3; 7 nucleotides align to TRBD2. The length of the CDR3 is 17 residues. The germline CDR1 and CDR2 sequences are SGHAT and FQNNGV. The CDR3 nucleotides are TGTGCCAGCAGCTTAGGAGATAGCGGGTTGGGCACGGATACGCAGTATTTT. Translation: CASSLGDSGLGTDTQYF.

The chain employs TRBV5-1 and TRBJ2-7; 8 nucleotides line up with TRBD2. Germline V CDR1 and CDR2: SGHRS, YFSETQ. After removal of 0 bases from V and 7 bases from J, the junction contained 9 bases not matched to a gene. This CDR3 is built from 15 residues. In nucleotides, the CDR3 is TGCGCCAGCAGCTTGGTACTAGCGGTAGAGGTGGAGCAGTACTTC. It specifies CASSLVLAVEVEQYF.

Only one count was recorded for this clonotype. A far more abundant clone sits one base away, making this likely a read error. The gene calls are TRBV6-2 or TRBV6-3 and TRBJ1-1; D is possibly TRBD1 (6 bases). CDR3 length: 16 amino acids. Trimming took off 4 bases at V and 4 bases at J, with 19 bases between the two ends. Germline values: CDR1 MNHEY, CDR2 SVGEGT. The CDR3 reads CASSSTIQGGGTEAFF. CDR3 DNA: TGTGCCAGCAGTTCGACGATACAGGGCGGGGGCACTGAAGCTTTCTTT.

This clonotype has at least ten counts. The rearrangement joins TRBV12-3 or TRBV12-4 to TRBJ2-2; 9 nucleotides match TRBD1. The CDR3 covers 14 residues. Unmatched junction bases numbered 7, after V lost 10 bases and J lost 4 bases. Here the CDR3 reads CATRGQGSTGELFF. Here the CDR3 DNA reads TGTGCCACCAGAGGACAGGGGAGCACCGGGGAGCTGTTTTTT.

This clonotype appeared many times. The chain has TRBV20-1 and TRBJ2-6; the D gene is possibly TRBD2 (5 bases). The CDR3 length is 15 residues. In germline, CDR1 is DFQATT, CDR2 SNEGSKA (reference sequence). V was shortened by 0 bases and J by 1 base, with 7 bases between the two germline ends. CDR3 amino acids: CSARDRDSGANVLTF. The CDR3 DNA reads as TGCAGTGCTAGAGATCGGGATTCTGGGGCCAACGTCCTGACTTTC.

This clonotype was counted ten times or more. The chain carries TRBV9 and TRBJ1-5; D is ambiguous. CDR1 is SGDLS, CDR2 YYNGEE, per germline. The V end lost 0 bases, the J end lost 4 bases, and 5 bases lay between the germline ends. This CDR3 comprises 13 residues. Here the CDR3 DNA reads TGTGCCAGCAGCGTAGCCCCGAATCAGCCCCAGCATTTT. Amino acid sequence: CASSVAPNQPQHF. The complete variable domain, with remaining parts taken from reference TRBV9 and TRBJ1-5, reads DSGVTQTPKHLITATGQRVTLRCSPRSGDLSVYWYQQSLDQGLQFLIQYYNGEERAKGNILERFSAQQFPDLHSELNLSSLELGDSALYFCASSVAPNQPQHFGDGTRLSIL.

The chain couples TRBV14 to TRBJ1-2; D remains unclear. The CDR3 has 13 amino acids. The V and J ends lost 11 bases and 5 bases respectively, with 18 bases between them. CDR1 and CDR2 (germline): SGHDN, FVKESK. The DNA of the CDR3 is TGTGCCGTCCATAAGGACGGCGGTTATGGCTACACCTTC. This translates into CAVHKDGGYGYTF.

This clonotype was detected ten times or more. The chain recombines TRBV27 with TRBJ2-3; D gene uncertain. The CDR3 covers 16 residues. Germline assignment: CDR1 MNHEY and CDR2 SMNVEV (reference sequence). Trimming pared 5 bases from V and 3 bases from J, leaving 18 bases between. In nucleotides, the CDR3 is TGTGCCAGCAGTCGGTGGGGAATTGTTCCGACAGATACGCAGTATTTT. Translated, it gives CASSRWGIVPTDTQYF.

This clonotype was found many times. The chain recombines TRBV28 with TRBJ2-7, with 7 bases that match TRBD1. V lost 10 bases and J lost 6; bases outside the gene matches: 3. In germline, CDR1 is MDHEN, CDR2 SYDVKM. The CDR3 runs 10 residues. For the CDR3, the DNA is TGTGCCACCAGGGGGAGCGAGCAGTACTTC. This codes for CATRGSEQYF.

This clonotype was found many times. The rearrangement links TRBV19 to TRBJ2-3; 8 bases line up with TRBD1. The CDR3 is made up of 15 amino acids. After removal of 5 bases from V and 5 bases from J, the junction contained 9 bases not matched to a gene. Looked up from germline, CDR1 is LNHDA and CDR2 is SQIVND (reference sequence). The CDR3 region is CASSGRQGHGDTQYF. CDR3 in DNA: TGTGCCAGTAGTGGAAGACAGGGGCATGGAGATACGCAGTATTTT.

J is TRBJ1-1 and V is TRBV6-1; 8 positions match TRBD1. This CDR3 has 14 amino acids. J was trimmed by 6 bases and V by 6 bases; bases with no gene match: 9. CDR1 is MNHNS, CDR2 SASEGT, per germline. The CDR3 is CASRRTGSKAEAFF. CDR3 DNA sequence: TGTGCCAGCAGACGGACAGGGAGTAAGGCTGAAGCTTTCTTT.

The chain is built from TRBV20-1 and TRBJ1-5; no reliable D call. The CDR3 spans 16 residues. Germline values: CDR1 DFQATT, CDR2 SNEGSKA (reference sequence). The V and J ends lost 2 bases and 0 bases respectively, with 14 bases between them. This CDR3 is CSARYGIEGSNQPQHF. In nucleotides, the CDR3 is TGCAGTGCTAGATACGGGATTGAGGGTAGCAATCAGCCCCAGCATTTT.

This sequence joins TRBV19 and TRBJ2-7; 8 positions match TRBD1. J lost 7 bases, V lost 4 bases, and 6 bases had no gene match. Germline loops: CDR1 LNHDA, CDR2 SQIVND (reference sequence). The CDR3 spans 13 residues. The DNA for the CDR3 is TGTGCCAGTAGTAGGAGACAGGGGTTGGAGCAGTACTTC. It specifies CASSRRQGLEQYF.

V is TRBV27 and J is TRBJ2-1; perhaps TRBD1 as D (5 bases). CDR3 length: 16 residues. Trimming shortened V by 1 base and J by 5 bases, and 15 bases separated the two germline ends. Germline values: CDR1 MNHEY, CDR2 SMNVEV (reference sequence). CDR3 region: CASSLLGDRANNEQFF. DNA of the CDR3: TGTGCCAGCAGTTTATTAGGGGATCGGGCCAACAATGAGCAGTTCTTC.